Each of the 18 T cell receptor beta chains below was sequenced from the same sample in a study of cytomegalovirus exposure and HLA in healthy donors. This PCR relied on a set of 60 Vbeta primers and 13 Jbeta primers. Sequencing used immunoSEQ multiplex PCR; TCRdb keeps in-frame clones, though not all of them. Of some 140,000 clones in the sample, approximately 80% are singletons; the top ten hold approximately 2.1%. Sequencing was carried out using PBMCs. All receptors come from a man aged 25 to 40 in good health and CMV-seronegative.

This clone was counted a few times. The gene calls are TRBV7-2 and TRBJ2-5; no definite D call. Judging by the DNA end, TRBJ2-7 fits better; the J call may be wrong. This CDR3 is 11 amino acids long. Germline loops: CDR1 SGHTA, CDR2 FQGNSA. This CDR3 is CASSPSYEQYF. The CDR3 nucleotides are TGTGCCAGCAGCCCCTCCTACGAGCAGTACTTC.

This chain joins TRBV10-3 and TRBJ2-1, with 10 bases lining up with TRBD2. Trimming at V came to 0 bases and at J to 8 bases, leaving 13 bases not matched to a gene. The CDR3 spans 18 residues. Germline CDR1 reads ENHRY; CDR2 reads SYGVKD. Written as DNA, the CDR3 is TGTGCCATCAGTGAGTCGAAGTCTGGCAGCGGGAGGGCCTATGAGCAGTTCTTC. Translated, it gives CAISESKSGSGRAYEQFF.

This clone was detected only a few times. The V gene is TRBV29-1, the J gene TRBJ1-1; no clear D gene. Germline CDR1 and CDR2: SQVTM and ANQGSEA. Between the trimmed V and J ends, which lost 7 bases and 3 bases, there was a span of 6 bases. CDR3 length: 10 residues. The CDR3 region has the DNA TGCAGCGCTCAGGACACTGAAGCTTTCTTT. Its protein is CSAQDTEAFF. Using reference TRBV29-1 and TRBJ1-1 for the parts outside the CDR3, the full variable domain is SAVISQKPSRDICQRGTSLTIQCQVDSQVTMMFWYRQQPGQSLTLIATANQGSEATYESGFVIDKFPISRPNLTFSTLTVSNMSPEDSSIYLCSAQDTEAFFGQGTRLTVV.

This CDR3 is CASSELGGEQFF. CDR3 nucleotide sequence: TGTGCCAGCAGTGAGTTGGGAGGTGAGCAGTTCTTC. The chain recombines TRBV6-1 with TRBJ2-1; tentatively, D is TRBD2 (6 bases). Trimming removed 3 bases at V and 9 bases at J, with 9 bases between. The CDR3 totals 12 residues. Germline assignment: CDR1 MNHNS and CDR2 SASEGT.

To note about this clone: A junction end diverges from the germline sequence, so it may reflect a read error. The V gene is TRBV11-1, the J gene TRBJ2-7; 7 bases align to TRBD1. The germline V gene encodes CDR1 SGHAT and CDR2 FQDESV (reference sequence). The CDR3 length is 13 residues. The CDR3 sequence: CASRRGGSFEQYF. In nucleotides, the CDR3 is TGTGCCAGCAGAAGAGGGGGCTCCTTCGAGCAGTACTTC.

This clone was picked up a small number of times. The chain is built from TRBV7-9 and TRBJ2-7; TRBD1 is a possible D gene (5 bases). V was clipped by 3 bases and J by 5 bases, with 14 bases between them. CDR1 and CDR2 from the germline V gene are SEHNR and FQNEAQ (reference sequence). The CDR3 has 14 residues. The CDR3 coding sequence is TGTGCCAGCAGCTTGGGAAATCAGGGTGACGAGCAGTACTTC. Translated, it gives CASSLGNQGDEQYF.

J is TRBJ2-3 and V is TRBV9; no firm D call. CDR3 length equals 14 residues. V was clipped by 3 bases and J by 1 base, with 9 bases between them. CDR1 is SGDLS, CDR2 YYNGEE, per germline. The CDR3 DNA is TGTGCCAGCAGCGCCAGGCCGCGCACAGATACGCAGTATTTT. As protein: CASSARPRTDTQYF. Variable domain in full (rest from reference TRBV9 and TRBJ2-3): DSGVTQTPKHLITATGQRVTLRCSPRSGDLSVYWYQQSLDQGLQFLIQYYNGEERAKGNILERFSAQQFPDLHSELNLSSLELGDSALYFCASSARPRTDTQYFGPGTRLTVL.

CDR3 sequence (DNA): TGTGCCAGCAGCTCGGTCCGGAACACTGAAGCTTTCTTT. The encoded protein is CASSSVRNTEAFF. The J gene is TRBJ1-1, the V gene TRBV21-1. TRBV21-1 constitutes a pseudogene. The CDR3 runs 13 residues.

The table lists this clone with a few counts. The chain uses TRBV19 and TRBJ2-1, with TRBD1 as a possible D gene (6 bases). The germline V and J ends were trimmed by 4 bases and 1 base, with 14 bases remaining between them. From germline, CDR1 is LNHDA and CDR2 SQIVND (reference sequence). This CDR3 contains 16 residues. The CDR3 loop is CASSNPRGQSYNEQFF. CDR3 nucleotides: TGTGCCAGTAGTAACCCTAGGGGACAATCCTACAATGAGCAGTTCTTC.

The rearrangement links TRBV29-1 to TRBJ1-1, with a possible D match to TRBD1 (6 bases). The CDR3 runs to 16 residues. The V end lost 4 bases, the J end lost 0 bases, and 18 bases lay between the germline ends. CDR1 SQVTM and CDR2 ANQGSEA come from the germline V gene. CDR3: CSVGALGTHMNTEAFF. In nucleotides, the CDR3 is TGCAGCGTTGGGGCTTTGGGGACACATATGAACACTGAAGCTTTCTTT.

The chain has TRBV9 and TRBJ2-3, with D tentatively TRBD1 (8 bases). The V and J ends lost 0 bases and 4 bases respectively, with 21 bases between them. This CDR3 has 18 residues. Germline V lookup: CDR1 SGDLS, CDR2 YYNGEE. CDR3 bases: TGTGCCAGCAGCGTAGCCCTCAACAGGGGGGAGGGTGCAGATACGCAGTATTTT. It is translated as CASSVALNRGEGADTQYF.

This chain connects TRBV10-3 to TRBJ2-3, with D perhaps matching TRBD2 (6 bases). This CDR3 contains 15 residues. V gave up 3 bases and J gave up 2 bases, with 12 bases separating them. Germline V gene data show CDR1 as ENHRY and CDR2 as SYGVKD. DNA of the CDR3: TGTGCCATCAGTGACTCCAGCGGGTACACAGATACGCAGTATTTT. Amino acid sequence: CAISDSSGYTDTQYF.

Points on this clone: Other DNA sequences from this sample encode an identical CDR3 as well. The J gene is TRBJ2-3, the V gene TRBV9, with 13 bases identical to TRBD2. Germline assignment: CDR1 SGDLS and CDR2 YYNGEE. The CDR3 has 16 residues. With 0 bases clipped from V and 3 bases from J, the junction kept 1 base outside the gene matches. This chain's CDR3 is CASSVGLAGGTDTQYF. The CDR3 coding sequence is TGTGCCAGCAGCGTAGGACTAGCGGGAGGTACAGATACGCAGTATTTT.

V gene TRBV6-5 combines with J gene TRBJ1-1; TRBD1 matches 11 bases. This CDR3 is 15 amino acids long. Germline-derived CDR1 and CDR2 are MNHEY and SVGAGI. V lost 2 bases to trimming and J lost 4 bases; unmatched junction nucleotides: 3. The CDR3 reads CASSYGTGGGTEAFF. DNA of the CDR3: TGTGCCAGCAGTTACGGGACAGGGGGGGGCACTGAAGCTTTCTTT.

The V gene is TRBV28, the J gene TRBJ2-1; 10 bases are shared with TRBD2. CDR1 and CDR2 from the germline V gene are MDHEN and SYDVKM. The CDR3 loop spans 16 amino acids. The ends lost 6 bases at V and 3 bases at J; junction bases unmatched: 8. CDR3 bases: TGTGCCAGCAGCACCACCCTAGCGGGAGTCTACAATGAGCAGTTCTTC. Its translation: CASSTTLAGVYNEQFF.

The chain uses TRBV6-5 and TRBJ2-7, with 7 bases fitting TRBD2. The CDR3 is 15 amino acids. Germline V CDR1 and CDR2: MNHEY, SVGAGI. The ends lost 0 bases at V and 6 bases at J; junction bases unmatched: 8. CDR3 in amino acids: CASSYSSSGRGEQYF. The CDR3 DNA follows: TGTGCCAGCAGTTACTCCTCTAGCGGCCGCGGCGAGCAGTACTTC.

The chain has TRBV25-1 and TRBJ2-3, with TRBD2 matching 7 bases. The CDR3 runs to 14 residues. V was pared by 4 bases and J by 3 bases, with 4 bases of the junction left unmatched. CDR1 MGHDK and CDR2 SYGVNS come from the germline V gene. This chain's CDR3 is CASSVEGGTDTQYF. The CDR3 nucleotides read TGTGCCAGCAGTGTGGAGGGAGGGACAGATACGCAGTATTTT.

This clone was seen only a few times. The V and J genes are TRBV28 and TRBJ2-7, with a weak D call TRBD2 (6 bases). V was clipped by 7 bases and J by 1 base, with 26 bases between them. Germline V gives CDR1 MDHEN, CDR2 SYDVKM. This CDR3 comprises 18 residues. The CDR3 bases are TGTGCCAGCAACCCGAAAGGGGATTGGGCGGGGAGATCCTACGAGCAGTACTTC. It is translated as CASNPKGDWAGRSYEQYF. Full variable domain (outside the CDR3, taken from reference TRBV28 and TRBJ2-7): DVKVTQSSRYLVKRTGEKVFLECVQDMDHENMFWYRQDPGLGLRLIYFSYDVKMKEKGDIPEGYSVSREKKERFSLILESASTNQTSMYLCASNPKGDWAGRSYEQYFGPGTRLTVT.